This entry is about one TCR beta chain. The sample is drawn from a study of blood T cell repertoires in COVID-19. Study-level information: PBMCs, B-cell-depleted T cells, or T cells provided the cDNA or gDNA that made up the material.

Original processing methods: Reference gene primer amplification gave nucleated cell count estimates. TCRdb's table, derived via immunoSEQ multiplex PCR, lists solely in-frame clones and lacks some. V and J calls and clone size are given by that table; D and trimming were obtained from the DNA. Here the sample spans under 200,000 clones, 80% being singletons. The CDR3 runs to 13 residues. The germline gives CDR1 SEHNR, CDR2 FQNEAQ (reference sequence). V gave up 5 bases and J gave up 9 bases, with 14 bases separating them. The source of this sequence is a man in his 70s with active or convalescent COVID-19. The V call is TRBV7-9, the J call TRBJ2-1; a possible D gene is TRBD2 (5 bases). Sequenced input: peripheral blood. CDR3 loop: CASSPGVTAEQFF. The CDR3 DNA reads as TGTGCCAGCAGCCCCGGGGTTACAGCTGAGCAGTTCTTC.